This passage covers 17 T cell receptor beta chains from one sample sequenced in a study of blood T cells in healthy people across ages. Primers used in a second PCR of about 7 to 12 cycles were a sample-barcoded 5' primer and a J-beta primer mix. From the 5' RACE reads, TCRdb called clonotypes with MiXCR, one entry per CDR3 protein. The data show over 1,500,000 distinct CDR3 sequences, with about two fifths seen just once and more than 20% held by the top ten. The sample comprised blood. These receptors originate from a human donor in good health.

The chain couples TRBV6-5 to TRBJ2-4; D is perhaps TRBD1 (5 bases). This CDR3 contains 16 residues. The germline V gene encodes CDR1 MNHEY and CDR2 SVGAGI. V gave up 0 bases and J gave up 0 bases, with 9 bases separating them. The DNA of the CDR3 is TGTGCCAGCAGTTACTCAGGGGATAGAGCCAAAAACATTCAGTACTTC. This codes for CASSYSGDRAKNIQYF.

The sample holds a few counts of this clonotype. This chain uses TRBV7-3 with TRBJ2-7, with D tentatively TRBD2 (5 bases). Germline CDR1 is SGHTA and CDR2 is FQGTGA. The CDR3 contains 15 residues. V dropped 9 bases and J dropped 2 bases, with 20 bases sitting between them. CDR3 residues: CASSMDEGRTYEQYF. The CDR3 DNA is TGTGCCAGTAGTATGGACGAGGGCAGAACCTACGAGCAGTACTTC.

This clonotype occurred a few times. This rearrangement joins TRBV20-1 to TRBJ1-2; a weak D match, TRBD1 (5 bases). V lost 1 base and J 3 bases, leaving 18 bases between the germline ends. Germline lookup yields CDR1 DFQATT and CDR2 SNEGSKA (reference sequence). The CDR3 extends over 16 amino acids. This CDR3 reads CSARGLKGRRDYGYTF. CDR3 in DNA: TGCAGTGCTAGAGGCCTCAAGGGGCGCAGGGACTATGGCTACACCTTC.

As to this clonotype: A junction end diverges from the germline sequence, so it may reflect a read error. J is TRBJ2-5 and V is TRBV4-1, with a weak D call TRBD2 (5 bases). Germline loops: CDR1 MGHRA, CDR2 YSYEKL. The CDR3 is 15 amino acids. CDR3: CTSSPWAQRPETQYF. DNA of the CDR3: TGCACCAGCAGCCCCTGGGCGCAGCGGCCAGAGACCCAGTACTTC.

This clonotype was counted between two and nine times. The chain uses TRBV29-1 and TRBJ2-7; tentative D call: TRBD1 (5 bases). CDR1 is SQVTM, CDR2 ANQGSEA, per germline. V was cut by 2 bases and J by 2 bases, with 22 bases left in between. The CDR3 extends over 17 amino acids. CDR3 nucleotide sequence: TGCAGCGTTGAACCGACAGAGGAGTCACTCGACCCCTACGAGCAGTACTTC. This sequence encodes CSVEPTEESLDPYEQYF.

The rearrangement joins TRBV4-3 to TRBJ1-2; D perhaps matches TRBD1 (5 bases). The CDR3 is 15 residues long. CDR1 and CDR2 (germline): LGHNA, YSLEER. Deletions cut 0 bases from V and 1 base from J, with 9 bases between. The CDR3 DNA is TGCGCCAGCAGCCAAGACCGGGGCAATAACTATGGCTACACCTTC. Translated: CASSQDRGNNYGYTF.

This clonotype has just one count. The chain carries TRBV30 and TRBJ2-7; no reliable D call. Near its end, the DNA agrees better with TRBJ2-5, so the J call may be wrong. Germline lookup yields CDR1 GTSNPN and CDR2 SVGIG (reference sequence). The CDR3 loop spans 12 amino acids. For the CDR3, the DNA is TGTGCCTGGAGTCGGCGGAAAGAGACCCAGTACTTC. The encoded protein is CAWSRRKETQYF.

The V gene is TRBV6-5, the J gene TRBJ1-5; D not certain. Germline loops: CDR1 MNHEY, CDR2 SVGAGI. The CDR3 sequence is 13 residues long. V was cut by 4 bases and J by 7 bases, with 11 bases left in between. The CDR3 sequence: CASSSDWQQPQHF. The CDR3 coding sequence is TGTGCCAGCAGTTCTGATTGGCAGCAGCCCCAGCATTTT.

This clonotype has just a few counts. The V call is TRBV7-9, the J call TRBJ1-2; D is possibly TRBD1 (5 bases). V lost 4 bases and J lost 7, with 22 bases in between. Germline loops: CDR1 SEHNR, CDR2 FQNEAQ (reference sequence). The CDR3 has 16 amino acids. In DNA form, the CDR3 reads TGTGCCAGCAGCTCCGGACTGGGGACGCATTACTGTGGCTACACCTTC. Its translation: CASSSGLGTHYCGYTF.

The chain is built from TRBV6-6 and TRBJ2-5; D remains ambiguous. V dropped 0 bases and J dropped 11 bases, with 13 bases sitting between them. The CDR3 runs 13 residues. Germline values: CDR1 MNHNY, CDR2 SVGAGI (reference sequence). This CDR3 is CASSYSGRNEQYF. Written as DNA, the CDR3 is TGTGCCAGCAGTTACTCTGGTCGGAATGAGCAGTACTTC.

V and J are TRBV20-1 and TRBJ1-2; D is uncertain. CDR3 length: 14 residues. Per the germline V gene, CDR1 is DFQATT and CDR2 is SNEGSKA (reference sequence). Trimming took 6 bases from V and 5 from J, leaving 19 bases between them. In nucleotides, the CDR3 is TGCAGTGCCATAAGGGCAGGCTGGATTTATGGCTACACCTTC. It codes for CSAIRAGWIYGYTF.

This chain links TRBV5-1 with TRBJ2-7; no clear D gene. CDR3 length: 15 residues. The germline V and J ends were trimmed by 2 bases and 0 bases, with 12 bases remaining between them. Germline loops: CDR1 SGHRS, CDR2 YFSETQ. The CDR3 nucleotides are TGCGCCAGCAGCTTTGTCCAAGGCCACTCCTACGAGCAGTACTTC. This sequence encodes CASSFVQGHSYEQYF. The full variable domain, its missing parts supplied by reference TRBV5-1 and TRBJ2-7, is KAGVTQTPRYLIKTRGQQVTLSCSPISGHRSVSWYQQTPGQGLQFLFEYFSETQRNKGNFPGRFSGRQFSNSRSEMNVSTLELGDSALYLCASSFVQGHSYEQYFGPGTRLTVT.

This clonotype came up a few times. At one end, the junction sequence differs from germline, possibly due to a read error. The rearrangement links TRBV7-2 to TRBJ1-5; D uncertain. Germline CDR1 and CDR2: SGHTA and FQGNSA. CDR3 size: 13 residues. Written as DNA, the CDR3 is TGTGCCAGCAGCATAGCACGGTATCAGCCCCAGCATTTT. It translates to CASSIARYQPQHF.

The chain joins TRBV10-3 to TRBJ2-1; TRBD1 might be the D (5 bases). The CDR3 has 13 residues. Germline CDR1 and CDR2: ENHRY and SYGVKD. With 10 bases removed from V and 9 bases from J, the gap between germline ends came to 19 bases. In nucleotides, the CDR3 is TGTGCCACCGTAGGTCAGGGTATTTCTGAGCAGTTCTTC. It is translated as CATVGQGISEQFF.

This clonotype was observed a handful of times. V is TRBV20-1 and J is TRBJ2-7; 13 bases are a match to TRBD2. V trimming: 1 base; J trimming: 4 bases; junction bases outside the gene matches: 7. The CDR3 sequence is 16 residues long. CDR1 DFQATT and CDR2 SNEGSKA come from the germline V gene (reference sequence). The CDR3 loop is CSARARLAGGRYEQYF. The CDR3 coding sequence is TGCAGTGCTAGAGCGCGACTAGCGGGGGGAAGATACGAGCAGTACTTC.

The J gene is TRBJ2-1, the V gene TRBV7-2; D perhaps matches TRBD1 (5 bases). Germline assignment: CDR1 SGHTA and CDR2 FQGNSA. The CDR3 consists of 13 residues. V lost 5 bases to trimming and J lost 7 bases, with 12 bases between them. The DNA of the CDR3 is TGTGCCAGCAGCCCAGTGAAGGGGAATGAGCAGTTCTTC. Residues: CASSPVKGNEQFF.

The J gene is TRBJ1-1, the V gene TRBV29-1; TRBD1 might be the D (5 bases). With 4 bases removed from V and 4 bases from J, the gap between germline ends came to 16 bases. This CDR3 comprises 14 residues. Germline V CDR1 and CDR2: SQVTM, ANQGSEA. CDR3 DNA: TGCAGCGTTGTCACTTTATCGAGGGGCACTGAAGCTTTCTTT. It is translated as CSVVTLSRGTEAFF.